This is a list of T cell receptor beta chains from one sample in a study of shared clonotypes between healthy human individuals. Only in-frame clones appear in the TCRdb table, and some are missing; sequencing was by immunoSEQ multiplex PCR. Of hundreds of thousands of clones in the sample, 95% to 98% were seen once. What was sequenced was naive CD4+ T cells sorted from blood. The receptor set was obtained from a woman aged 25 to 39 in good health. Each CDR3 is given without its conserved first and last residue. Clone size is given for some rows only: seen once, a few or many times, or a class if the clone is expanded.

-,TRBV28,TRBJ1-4,ASLLQGDEKLF
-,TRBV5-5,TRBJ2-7,ASSLGYRSYEQY
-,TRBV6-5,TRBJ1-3,ASSYSYRGGNTIY
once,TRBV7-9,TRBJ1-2,ASSLGQGRDGYT
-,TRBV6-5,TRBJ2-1,ASGGSWGHINEQF
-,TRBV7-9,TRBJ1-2,ASSLAGQGALNYGYT
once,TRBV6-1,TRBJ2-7,ASRKRTSPYEQY
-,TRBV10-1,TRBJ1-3,GFGLFSGNTIY
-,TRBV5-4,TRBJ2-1,ASSPRPGTPGYNEQF
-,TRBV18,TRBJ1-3,ASSPPSDSGNTIY
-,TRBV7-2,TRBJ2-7,ASSRQGGGLAEVYEQY
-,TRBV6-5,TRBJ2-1,ASRKDRGHYNEQF
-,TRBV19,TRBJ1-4,ASTLPGTGTEKLF
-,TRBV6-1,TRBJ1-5,ASSFNEGLGQPQH
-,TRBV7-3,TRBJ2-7,ASSSGLARDEQY
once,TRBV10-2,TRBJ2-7,ASREGQGNKYEQY
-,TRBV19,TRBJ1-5,ASRTGVQPQH
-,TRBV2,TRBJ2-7,ASTRRVGTGAYEQY
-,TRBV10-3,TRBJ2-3,AISWGSTDTQY
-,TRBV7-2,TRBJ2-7,ASSLWETGGPLEQY
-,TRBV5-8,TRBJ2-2,ASARGLTFNTGELF
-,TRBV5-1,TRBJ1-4,ASSSTGTGNEKLF
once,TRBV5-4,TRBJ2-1,ASSRPDRHNEQF
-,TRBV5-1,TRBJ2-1,ASSLTGSYRNEQF